Here is one TCR beta chain with its context. This sample stems from a study of CD8 T cells in Susac syndrome. As for the study in general: At the time of blood draw, patients with Susac syndrome were therapy-naive, receiving corticosteroids, or receiving intravenous immunoglobulin alone.

CDR1 DFQATT and CDR2 SNEGSKA come from the germline V gene (reference sequence). This CDR3 spans 15 amino acids. Trimming removed 0 bases from V and 5 bases from J, with 16 bases in between. Random-hexamer reverse transcription was applied to roughly 0.5 to 1 ug RNA. A multiplex approach, immunoSEQ multiplex PCR, amplified TCR beta CDR3 across 54 Vbeta and 13 Jbeta. MiXCR was run by TCRdb on the immunoSEQ multiplex PCR reads, yielding one entry per CDR3 protein. The sample comprises under 250,000 distinct CDR3 sequences, about 95% of which are singletons, and 0.15% to 0.2% rests with the top ten. Sequencing targeted TCR beta in T cells from blood (CD8+ and CD4+).

Material: CD4+ T cells from PBMCs. The clonotype comes from a human donor with Susac syndrome. V gene TRBV20-1 combines with J gene TRBJ2-5; D might be TRBD1 (6 bases). The CDR3 DNA reads as TGCAGTGCTAGAGACCCTGGGACAAGGGAGGAGACCCAGTACTTC. This sequence encodes CSARDPGTREETQYF.